Reported below is one TCR beta chain. This CDR3 spans 15 amino acids. Germline CDR1 and CDR2: KGHSH and LQKENI. The V and J ends lost 3 bases and 4 bases respectively, with 13 bases between them. This sample was included in a study of control samples from healthy donors and cancer patients. Assay: immunoSEQ multiplex PCR; the TCRdb copy retains only in-frame clones and omits some. The data show 250,000 to 300,000 clones, with over 70% seen just once and 13% held by the top ten. The sequenced material came from PBMCs. The chain carries TRBV18 and TRBJ1-3; D unclear. This sequence originates from a woman aged 55-70 years with lung cancer. The CDR3 sequence is CASSPYGSYGNTIYF. In DNA, the CDR3 is TGTGCCAGCTCACCCTACGGGAGTTACGGAAACACCATATATTTT.